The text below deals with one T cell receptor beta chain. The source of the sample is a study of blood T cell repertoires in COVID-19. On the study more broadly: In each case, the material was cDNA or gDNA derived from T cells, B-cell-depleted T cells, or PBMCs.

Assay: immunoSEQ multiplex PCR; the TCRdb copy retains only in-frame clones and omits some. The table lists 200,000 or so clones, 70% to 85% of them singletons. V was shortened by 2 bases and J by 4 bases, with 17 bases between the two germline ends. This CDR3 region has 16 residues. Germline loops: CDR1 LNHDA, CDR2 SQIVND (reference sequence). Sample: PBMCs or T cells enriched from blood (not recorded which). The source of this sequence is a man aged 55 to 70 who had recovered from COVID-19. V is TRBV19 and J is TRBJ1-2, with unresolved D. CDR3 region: CASSITVGSDFYGYTF. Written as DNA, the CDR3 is TGTGCCAGTAGTATAACGGTTGGGTCCGACTTCTATGGCTACACCTTC.